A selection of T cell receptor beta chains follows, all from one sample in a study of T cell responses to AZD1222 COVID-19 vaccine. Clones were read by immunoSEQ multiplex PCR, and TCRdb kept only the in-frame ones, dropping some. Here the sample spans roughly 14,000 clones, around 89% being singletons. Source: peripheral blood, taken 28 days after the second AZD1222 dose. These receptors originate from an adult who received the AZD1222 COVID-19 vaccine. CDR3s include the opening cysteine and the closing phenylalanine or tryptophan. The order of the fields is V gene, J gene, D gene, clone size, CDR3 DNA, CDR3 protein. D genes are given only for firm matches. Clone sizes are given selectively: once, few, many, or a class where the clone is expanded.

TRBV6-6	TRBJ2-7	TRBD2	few	TGTGCCAGCAGTTCCGCAGCTAGCGGGTCCTACGAGCAGTACTTC	CASSSAASGSYEQYF
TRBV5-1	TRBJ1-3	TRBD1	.	TGCGCCAGCAGCTTGGCTGGCAGGGGGCTTGCCAACTCTGGAAACACCATATATTTT	CASSLAGRGLANSGNTIYF
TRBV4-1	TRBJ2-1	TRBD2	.	TGCGCCAGCAGCCAAGAAGTGGAAAGCGGGGGGAAGTATGAGCAGTTCTTC	CASSQEVESGGKYEQFF
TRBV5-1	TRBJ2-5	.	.	TGCGCCAGCAGCTTCCGGGGGGCAGTAGAGACCCAGTACTTC	CASSFRGAVETQYF
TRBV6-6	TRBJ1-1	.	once	TGTGCCAGCAGTACGGACAGACGGACTGAAGCTTTCTTT	CASSTDRRTEAFF
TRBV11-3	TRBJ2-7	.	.	TGTGCCAGCAGCTTAGGAGAGGGGGGGATCTCCTACGAGCAGTACTTC	CASSLGEGGISYEQYF
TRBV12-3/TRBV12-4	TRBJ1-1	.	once	TGTGCCAGCAGGGACGGATACACTGAAGCTTTCTTT	CASRDGYTEAFF
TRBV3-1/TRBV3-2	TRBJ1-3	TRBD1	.	TGTGCCAGCAGCCCGGGGACAGCCGCGCCGAGAGGAAACACCATATATTTT	CASSPGTAAPRGNTIYF
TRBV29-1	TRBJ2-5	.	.	TGCAGCGCCCCCTCGGGCTCACGCCAAGAGACCCAGTACTTC	CSAPSGSRQETQYF
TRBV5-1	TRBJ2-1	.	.	TGCGCCAGCCATCAAGGCAGTGCAGGGCAGTTCTTC	CASHQGSAGQFF
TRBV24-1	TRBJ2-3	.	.	TGTGCCACCCAGAAAGGGAGCCGCACAGATACGCAGTATTTT	CATQKGSRTDTQYF
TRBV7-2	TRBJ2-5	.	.	TGTGCCAGCAGCCCCCGAGCATTGACGGGGGTGAAAGAGACCCAGTACTTC	CASSPRALTGVKETQYF
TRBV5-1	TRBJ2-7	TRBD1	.	TGCGCCAGCAGCTTACCCGGGACAGGGGTAGGCGAGCAGTACTTC	CASSLPGTGVGEQYF
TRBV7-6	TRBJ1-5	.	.	TGTGCCAGCAGCTTAGAGGACGGCTACAATCAGCCCCAGCATTTT	CASSLEDGYNQPQHF
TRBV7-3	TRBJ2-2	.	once	TGTGCCAGCAGCTTAAATTGGAACACCGGGGAGCTGTTTTTT	CASSLNWNTGELFF
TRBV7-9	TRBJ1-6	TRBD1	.	TGTGCCAGCAGCCGATCGACAGGGGCGAATTCACCCCTCCACTTT	CASSRSTGANSPLHF
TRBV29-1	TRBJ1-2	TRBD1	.	TGCAGCGTTGAGGCAGGGGGTGGCTACACCTTC	CSVEAGGGYTF
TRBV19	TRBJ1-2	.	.	TGTGCCAGTAGTGCAGAGGGAACAGCGGAACCCGTTTATGGCTACACCTTC	CASSAEGTAEPVYGYTF
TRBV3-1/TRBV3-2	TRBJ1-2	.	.	TGTGCCAGCAGCCAAGATTTGACGTTCTCTACGGGCTACACCTTC	CASSQDLTFSTGYTF
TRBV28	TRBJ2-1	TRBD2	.	TGTGCCGCCAAACGCGGGGGGAATGAGCAGTTCTTC	CAAKRGGNEQFF
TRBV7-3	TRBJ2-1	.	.	TGTGCCAGCAGCTCCTTGACCTACAATGAGCAGTTCTTC	CASSSLTYNEQFF
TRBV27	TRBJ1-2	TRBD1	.	TGTGCCAGCAGTTTATCGATGTCGGGACAGATCTATGGCTACACCTTC	CASSLSMSGQIYGYTF
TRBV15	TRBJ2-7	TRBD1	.	TGTGCCACCAGCAGAGGGGGACAGGGGACCTACGAGCAGTACTTC	CATSRGGQGTYEQYF
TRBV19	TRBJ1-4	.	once	TGTGCCAGTAGTATGGCTGAAAAACTGTTTTTT	CASSMAEKLFF
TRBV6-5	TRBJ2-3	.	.	TGTGCCAGCAGTCCCTGGCAGGCTGGTACGCAGTATTTT	CASSPWQAGTQYF
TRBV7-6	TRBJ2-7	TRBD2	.	TGTGCCAGCAGCCCGACTAGCCCCTCCTACGAGCAGTACTTC	CASSPTSPSYEQYF
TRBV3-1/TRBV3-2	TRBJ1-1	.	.	TGTGCCAGCAGCCAACTTTCCACTGAAGCTTTCTTT	CASSQLSTEAFF
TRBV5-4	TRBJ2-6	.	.	TGTGCCAGCAGCGTCCGTAGGGGGGCTGGGGCCAACGTCCTGACTTTC	CASSVRRGAGANVLTF
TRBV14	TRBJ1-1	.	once	TGTGCCAGCAGCCAAGATCTTGGGGTACGTGAGGCTTTCTTT	CASSQDLGVREAFF
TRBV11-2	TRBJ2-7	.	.	TGTGCCAGCAGCTTAGGAGACACTTCCTACGAGCAGTACTTC	CASSLGDTSYEQYF
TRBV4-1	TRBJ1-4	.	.	TGCGCCAGCAGCCAAGACGGAGGGGCATCTAATGAAAAACTGTTTTTT	CASSQDGGASNEKLFF
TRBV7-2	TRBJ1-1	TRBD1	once	TGTGCCAGCAGCACACGGACAGGTGGGAACACTGAAGCTTTCTTT	CASSTRTGGNTEAFF
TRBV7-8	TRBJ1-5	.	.	TGTGCCAGCAGCCCTTGGACAGATATTAATCAGCCCCAGCATTTT	CASSPWTDINQPQHF